The 14 T cell receptor beta chains reported below all come from one sample, sequenced in a study of liver allograft versus peripheral blood T cells. Whole-study context: Liver transplant recipients had T cell receptor repertoires compared between transplanted liver and peripheral blood.

Each CDR3 protein gets one entry after TCRdb re-called the reads with MiXCR. The data contain about 8,400 distinct CDR3 sequences, 17% of them singletons. The receptor set was obtained from a human patient who had a liver transplant. Some T cells could come from the graft donor.

The sample holds many counts of this clonotype. The chain links TRBV6-6 to TRBJ2-7, with 12 bases aligning to TRBD2. V lost 7 bases, J lost 7 bases, and 5 bases stayed unmatched. CDR3 length: 13 amino acids. The V gene's germline CDR1 is MNHNY and CDR2 SVGAGI (reference sequence). The CDR3 is CASKLAGGREQYF. The CDR3 nucleotides are TGTGCCAGCAAACTAGCGGGAGGCAGGGAGCAGTACTTC.

At least ten counts were recorded for this clonotype. This rearrangement joins TRBV7-2 to TRBJ2-3, with 9 bases that match TRBD2. This CDR3 contains 16 residues. CDR1 and CDR2 from the germline V gene are SGHTA and FQGNSA. The trim removed 5 bases at V and 8 bases at J, leaving 14 bases unmatched. CDR3 DNA: TGTGCCAGCAGCCCGAGATTGCGGGGGGGCCTTGCTACGCAGTATTTT. Translating it yields CASSPRLRGGLATQYF. Filled out from reference TRBV7-2 and TRBJ2-3, the complete variable domain reads GAGVSQSPSNKVTEKGKDVELRCDPISGHTALYWYRQSLGQGLEFLIYFQGNSAPDKSGLPSDRFSAERTGGSVSTLTIQRTQQEDSAVYLCASSPRLRGGLATQYFGPGTRLTVL.

Judged by abundance, this clonotype is medium-sized. The chain has TRBV30 and TRBJ1-6; D is unresolved. The V gene lost 0 bases and the J gene lost 9 bases, with 12 bases spanning the gap. The CDR3 is 14 residues long. Germline assignment: CDR1 GTSNPN and CDR2 SVGIG (reference sequence). The CDR3 DNA reads TGTGCCTGGAGTGTACAGCGGCTTGGTTCACCCCTCCACTTT. It translates to CAWSVQRLGSPLHF.

By frequency in the sample, this clonotype is medium-sized. The chain carries TRBV7-9 and TRBJ1-2; TRBD1 is a possible D gene (6 bases). Germline lookup yields CDR1 SEHNR and CDR2 FQNEAQ (reference sequence). CDR3 length: 18 residues. V shed 2 bases and J shed 2 bases, with 21 bases lying between them. CDR3 protein: CASSLTGTTAHRNYGYTF. The CDR3 bases are TGTGCCAGCAGCTTAACCGGGACAACCGCCCATAGAAACTATGGCTACACCTTC.

This rearrangement joins TRBV20-1 to TRBJ2-2; 9 bases agree with TRBD1. Germline CDR1 is DFQATT and CDR2 is SNEGSKA (reference sequence). The CDR3 sequence is 17 residues long. V gave up 1 base and J gave up 2 bases; unmatched junction bases: 8. The CDR3 sequence is CSARVVRTGANTGELFF. The CDR3 DNA is TGCAGTGCTAGAGTCGTCCGGACAGGGGCCAACACCGGGGAGCTGTTTTTT.

By sample share, this clonotype is medium-sized. The V call is TRBV5-6, the J call TRBJ2-6; D uncertain. CDR1 and CDR2 (germline): SGHDT, YYEEEE. Trimming left V 0 bases short and J 0 bases short, with 13 bases between. The CDR3 consists of 18 residues. CDR3 in amino acids: CASSLVGSPISGANVLTF. The CDR3 bases are TGTGCCAGCAGCTTGGTGGGCAGTCCTATCTCTGGGGCCAACGTCCTGACTTTC.

This clonotype was observed a few times. The rearrangement links TRBV20-1 to TRBJ2-3; unclear D gene. Germline values: CDR1 DFQATT, CDR2 SNEGSKA (reference sequence). Deletions cut 0 bases from V and 2 bases from J, with 6 bases between. There are 13 residues in the CDR3. The CDR3 DNA is TGCAGTGCTAGAGAGGGTTTCACAGATACGCAGTATTTT. Protein sequence: CSAREGFTDTQYF.

As regards this clonotype: This is likely an artifact of a read error, given a far larger clone one base away. The chain carries TRBV6-2 or TRBV6-3 and TRBJ1-2; D is possibly TRBD1 (6 bases). Trimming removed 4 bases from V and 8 bases from J, with 17 bases in between. Germline V lookup: CDR1 MNHEY, CDR2 SVGEGT. The CDR3 is 14 amino acids. CDR3: CASSCGQGHRGYTF. The CDR3 region has the DNA TGTGCCAGCAGTTGCGGGCAGGGGCACAGGGGCTACACCTTC.

As concerns this clonotype: This may stem from a read error, because a much larger clone lies one nucleotide away. The chain employs TRBV19 and TRBJ2-7; 12 bases are shared with TRBD2. After removal of 10 bases from V and 2 bases from J, the junction contained 3 bases not matched to a gene. There are 13 residues in the CDR3. CDR1 LNHDA and CDR2 SQIVND come from the germline V gene (reference sequence). The CDR3 loop reads CANRTSGTYEQYF. The CDR3 DNA reads as TGTGCCAACCGGACTAGCGGGACCTACGAGCAGTACTTC. Variable domain in full (rest from reference TRBV19 and TRBJ2-7): DGGITQSPKYLFRKEGQNVTLSCEQNLNHDAMYWYRQDPGQGLRLIYYSQIVNDFQKGDIAEGYSVSREKKESFPLTVTSAQKNPTAFYLCANRTSGTYEQYFGPGTRLTVT.

V gene TRBV11-2 combines with J gene TRBJ1-3, with TRBD1 matching 7 bases. Germline values: CDR1 SGHAT, CDR2 FQNNGV. V lost 1 base and J lost 4; bases outside the gene matches: 7. The CDR3 has 16 residues. In DNA, the CDR3 is TGTGCCAGCAGCTTAGGGGCAGGGGGTACGGGAAACACCATATATTTT. It specifies CASSLGAGGTGNTIYF.

This clonotype was found many times. The rearrangement joins TRBV6-5 to TRBJ2-7; no reliable D call. Trimming removed 7 bases at V and 6 bases at J, with 16 bases between. Germline CDR1 reads MNHEY; CDR2 reads SVGAGI. CDR3 size: 13 residues. CDR3 sequence (DNA): TGTGCCAGCACTGTAGATGTCGACGGCGAGCAGTACTTC. Protein sequence: CASTVDVDGEQYF.

The V and J genes are TRBV20-1 and TRBJ1-6, with D unclear. Trimming took 3 bases from V and 7 from J, leaving 7 bases between them. CDR3 length equals 12 residues. Germline V gene lookup returns CDR1 DFQATT and CDR2 SNEGSKA (reference sequence). The CDR3 protein is CSASFQNSPLHF. For the CDR3, the DNA is TGCAGTGCTAGTTTTCAGAATTCACCCCTCCACTTT.

In its sample, this clonotype ranks as medium-sized. This chain uses TRBV6-1 with TRBJ2-7; TRBD2 matches 7 bases. In germline, CDR1 is MNHNS, CDR2 SASEGT. The V segment lost 11 bases and the J segment 3 bases; nucleotides outside the gene matches: 13. The CDR3 contains 14 residues. The CDR3 coding sequence is TGTGCCGCCGACTGGGGGGGTAGCTACTACGAGCAGTACTTC. Translating gives CAADWGGSYYEQYF.

This clonotype was counted only a few times. The junction shows a germline mismatch at one end, possibly a read error. CDR3 sequence: CASSLGDRAFGETQYF. The CDR3 coding sequence is TGTGCCAGCAGCCTCGGGGACAGGGCGTTTGGAGAGACCCAGTACTTC. The V gene is TRBV15, the J gene TRBJ2-5; 9 positions agree with TRBD1. The length of the CDR3 is 16 residues. Looked up from germline, CDR1 is LNHNV and CDR2 is YYDKDF (reference sequence). Full variable domain (outside the CDR3, taken from reference TRBV15 and TRBJ2-5): DAMVIQNPRYQVTQFGKPVTLSCSQTLNHNVMYWYQQKSSQAPKLLFHYYDKDFNNEADTPDNFQSRRPNTSFCFLDIRSPGLGDTAMYLCASSLGDRAFGETQYFGPGTRLLVL.